This T cell receptor (beta chain) was identified in a study of T cell responses to AZD1222 COVID-19 vaccine. Findings and caveats of the study: Compared with day 0, the breadth and depth of the Spike-specific TCR repertoire rose significantly after two doses of AZD1222. In a largely white British group with more females than males, clonal diversity was possibly underestimated. Distributed over spike, vaccine-associated CD4 TCRs predominated at 160-218 and 743-854.

In the case of this clone: Its antigen is not known.

V was clipped by 6 bases and J by 8 bases; unmatched bases: 7. The CDR3 sequence is 14 residues long. Germline CDR1 SNHLY, CDR2 FYNNEI. Some clones are missing from TCRdb's copy, which holds only in-frame ones; the method was immunoSEQ multiplex PCR. The sample carries 93,000 or so clones, 88% recorded once. Here the sequenced sample was peripheral blood, taken on day 0 of AZD1222 vaccination. The chain is built from TRBV2 and TRBJ2-1; 10 bases match TRBD2. This receptor was identified in an adult in good health. CDR3 DNA sequence: TGTGCCAGCAGAGTCGGGACTAGCGCCGATGAGCAGTTCTTC. Translation: CASRVGTSADEQFF.